This T cell receptor (beta chain) comes out of a study of CD8 T cells in Susac syndrome. Findings of the study overall: In Susac syndrome, the CD4+ T cell repertoires did not show clonal expansion.

Random hexamers were used to reverse transcribe the RNA input (about 0.45 to 1 ug). Multiplex PCR with immunoSEQ amplified the TCR beta CDR3 across 54 Vbeta and 13 Jbeta. TCRdb fed the immunoSEQ multiplex PCR reads into MiXCR, producing one record per CDR3 protein. The data hold around 170,000 distinct CDR3 sequences, with 95% observed a single time. As to this clonotype: As yet, its antigen is unknown.

Trimming took 8 bases from V and 2 from J, leaving 6 bases between them. Germline V lookup: CDR1 LNHNV, CDR2 YYDKDF (reference sequence). The CDR3 covers 11 residues. Sequencing of TCR beta, carried out with a high-throughput approach, was applied to CD8+ and CD4+ T cells from the blood. V usage is TRBV15 and J usage is TRBJ2-5; D remains ambiguous. What was sequenced was CD4+ T cells from PBMCs. The sequence came from a human donor with Susac syndrome. CDR3 protein: CATLEQETQYF. Here the CDR3 DNA reads TGTGCCACCTTAGAACAAGAGACCCAGTACTTC.